The source of this TCR beta chain is a study of blood T cell repertoires in COVID-19. The method was immunoSEQ multiplex PCR; TCRdb's version includes in-frame clones alone and lacks a portion of them. Of approximately 51,000 clones listed, around nine tenths are singletons. Trimming stripped 4 bases from V and 7 bases from J, with 7 bases between. Germline values: CDR1 SNHLY, CDR2 FYNNEI. The CDR3 consists of 12 residues. The TCR originated in a man aged 45-65 years with active COVID-19. Sequencing was done on a sample of peripheral blood. The rearrangement links TRBV2 to TRBJ2-2; weak D call: TRBD1 (5 bases). CDR3 DNA sequence: TGTGCCAGCAGTGCCCAGGGCGGGGAGCTGTTTTTT. This sequence encodes CASSAQGGELFF.